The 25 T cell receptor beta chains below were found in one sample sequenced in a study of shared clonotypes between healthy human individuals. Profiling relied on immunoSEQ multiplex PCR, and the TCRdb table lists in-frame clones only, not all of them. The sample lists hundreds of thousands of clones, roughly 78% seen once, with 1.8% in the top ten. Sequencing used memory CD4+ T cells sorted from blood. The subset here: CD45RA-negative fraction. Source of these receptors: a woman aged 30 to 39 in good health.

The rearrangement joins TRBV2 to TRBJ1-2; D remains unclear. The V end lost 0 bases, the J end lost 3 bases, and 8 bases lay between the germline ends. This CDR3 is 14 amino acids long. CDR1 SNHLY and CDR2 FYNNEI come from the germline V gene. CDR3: CASSEARQDYGYTF. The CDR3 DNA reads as TGTGCCAGCAGTGAAGCGCGGCAGGACTATGGCTACACCTTC. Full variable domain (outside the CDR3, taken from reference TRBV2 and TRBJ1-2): EPEVTQTPSHQVTQMGQEVILRCVPISNHLYFYWYRQILGQKVEFLVSFYNNEISEKSEIFDDQFSVERPDGSNFTLKIRSTKLEDSAMYFCASSEARQDYGYTFGSGTRLTVV.

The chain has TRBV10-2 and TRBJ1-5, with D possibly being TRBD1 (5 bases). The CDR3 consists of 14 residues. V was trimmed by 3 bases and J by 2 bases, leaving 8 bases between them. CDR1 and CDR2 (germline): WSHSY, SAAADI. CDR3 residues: CASSDRGGNQPQHF. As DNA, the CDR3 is TGCGCCAGCAGTGACAGAGGGGGCAATCAGCCCCAGCATTTT.

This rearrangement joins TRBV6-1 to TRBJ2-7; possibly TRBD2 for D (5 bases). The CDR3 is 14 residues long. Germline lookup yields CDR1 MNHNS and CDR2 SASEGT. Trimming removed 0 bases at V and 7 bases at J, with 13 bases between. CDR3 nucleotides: TGTGCCAGCAGTGAAGCGGGAACTAGGGAGGAGCAGTACTTC. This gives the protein CASSEAGTREEQYF.

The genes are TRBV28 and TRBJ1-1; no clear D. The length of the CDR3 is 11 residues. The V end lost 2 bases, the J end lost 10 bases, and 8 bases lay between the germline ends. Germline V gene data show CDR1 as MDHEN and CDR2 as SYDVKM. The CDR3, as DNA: TGTGCCAGCAGTTTAGAGGATCCAGCTTTCTTT. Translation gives CASSLEDPAFF.

CDR3 sequence reads: CASSLGGAYGYTF. The CDR3 DNA follows: TGTGCCAGCAGCTTAGGGGGGGCCTATGGCTACACCTTC. The chain carries TRBV5-4 and TRBJ1-2, with D maybe TRBD1 (6 bases). The CDR3 length is 13 residues. The V gene lost 2 bases and the J gene lost 4 bases, with 9 bases spanning the gap. Germline loops: CDR1 SGHNT, CDR2 YYREEE (reference sequence).

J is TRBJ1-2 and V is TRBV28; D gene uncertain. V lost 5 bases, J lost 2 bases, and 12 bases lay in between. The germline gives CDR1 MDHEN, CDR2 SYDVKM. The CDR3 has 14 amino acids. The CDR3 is CASSRASLNYGYTF. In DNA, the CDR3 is TGTGCCAGCAGTCGGGCCAGCTTAAACTATGGCTACACCTTC.

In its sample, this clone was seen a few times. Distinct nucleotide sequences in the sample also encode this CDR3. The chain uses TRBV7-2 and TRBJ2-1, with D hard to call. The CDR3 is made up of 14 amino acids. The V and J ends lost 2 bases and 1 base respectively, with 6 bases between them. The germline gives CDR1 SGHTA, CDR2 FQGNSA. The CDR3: CASSLSSSYNEQFF. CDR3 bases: TGTGCCAGCAGCTTAAGCTCATCCTACAATGAGCAGTTCTTC.

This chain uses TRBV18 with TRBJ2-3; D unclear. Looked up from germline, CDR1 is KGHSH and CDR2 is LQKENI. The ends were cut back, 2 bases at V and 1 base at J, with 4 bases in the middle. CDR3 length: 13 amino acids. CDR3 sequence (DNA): TGTGCCAGCTCACCAGCCGGCACAGATACGCAGTATTTT. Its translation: CASSPAGTDTQYF.

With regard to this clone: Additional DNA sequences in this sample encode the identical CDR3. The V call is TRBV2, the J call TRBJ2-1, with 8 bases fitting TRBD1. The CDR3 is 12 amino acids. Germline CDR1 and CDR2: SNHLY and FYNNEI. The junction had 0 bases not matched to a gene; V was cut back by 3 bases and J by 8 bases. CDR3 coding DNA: TGTGCCAGCAGTGAGGACAGGGATGAGCAGTTCTTC. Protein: CASSEDRDEQFF.

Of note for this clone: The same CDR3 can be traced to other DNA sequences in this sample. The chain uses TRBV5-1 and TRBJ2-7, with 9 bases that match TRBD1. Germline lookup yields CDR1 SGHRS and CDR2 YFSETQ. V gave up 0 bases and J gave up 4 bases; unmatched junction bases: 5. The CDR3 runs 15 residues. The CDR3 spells CASSLGDRDLYEQYF. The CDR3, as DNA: TGCGCCAGCAGCTTGGGGGACAGGGACCTATACGAGCAGTACTTC.

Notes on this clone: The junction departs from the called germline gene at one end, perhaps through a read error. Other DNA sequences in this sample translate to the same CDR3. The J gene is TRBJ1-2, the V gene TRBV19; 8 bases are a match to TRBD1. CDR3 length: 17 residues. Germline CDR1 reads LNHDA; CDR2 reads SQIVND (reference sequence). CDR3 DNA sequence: TGTGCCAGTAGTGCAGGACAGGGAAGAGGACTTAGCTATGGCTATACCTTC. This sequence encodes CASSAGQGRGLSYGYTF.

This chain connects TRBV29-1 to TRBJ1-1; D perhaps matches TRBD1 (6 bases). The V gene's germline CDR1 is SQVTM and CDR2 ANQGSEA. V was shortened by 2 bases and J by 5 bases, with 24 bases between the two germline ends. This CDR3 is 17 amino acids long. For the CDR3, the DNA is TGCAGCGTTGAATCTGGGACACTAGGGGGGGAATGGACTGAAGCTTTCTTT. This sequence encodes CSVESGTLGGEWTEAFF.

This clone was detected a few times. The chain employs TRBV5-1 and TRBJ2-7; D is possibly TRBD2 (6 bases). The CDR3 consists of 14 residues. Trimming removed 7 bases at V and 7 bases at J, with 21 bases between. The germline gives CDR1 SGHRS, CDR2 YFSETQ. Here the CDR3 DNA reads TGCGCCAGCTCTGGGGAGCGGCGCGGGGAGGAGCAGTACTTC. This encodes CASSGERRGEEQYF.

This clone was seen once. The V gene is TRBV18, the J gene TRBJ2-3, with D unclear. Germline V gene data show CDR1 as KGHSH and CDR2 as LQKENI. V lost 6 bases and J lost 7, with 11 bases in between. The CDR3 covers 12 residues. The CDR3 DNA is TGTGCCAGCTCTGACCTATCCTATACGCAGTATTTT. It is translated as CASSDLSYTQYF. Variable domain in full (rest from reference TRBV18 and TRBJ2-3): NAGVMQNPRHLVRRRGQEARLRCSPMKGHSHVYWYRQLPEEGLKFMVYLQKENIIDESGMPKERFSAEFPKEGPSILRIQQVVRGDSAAYFCASSDLSYTQYFGPGTRLTVL.

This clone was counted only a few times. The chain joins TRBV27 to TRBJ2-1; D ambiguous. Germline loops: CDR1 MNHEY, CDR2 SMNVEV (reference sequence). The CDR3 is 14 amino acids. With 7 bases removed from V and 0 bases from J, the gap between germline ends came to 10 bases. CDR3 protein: CASKPLSSYNEQFF. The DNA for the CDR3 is TGTGCCAGCAAGCCCCTGAGCTCCTACAATGAGCAGTTCTTC.

The CDR3 region is CAISQNYGYTF. In DNA, the CDR3 is TGTGCCATCTCCCAAAATTACGGCTACACCTTC. V gene TRBV11-2 combines with J gene TRBJ1-2, with D hard to call. Per germline, CDR1 SGHAT and CDR2 FQNNGV. CDR3 length: 11 amino acids. Between the trimmed V and J ends, which lost 10 bases and 8 bases, there was a span of 14 bases.

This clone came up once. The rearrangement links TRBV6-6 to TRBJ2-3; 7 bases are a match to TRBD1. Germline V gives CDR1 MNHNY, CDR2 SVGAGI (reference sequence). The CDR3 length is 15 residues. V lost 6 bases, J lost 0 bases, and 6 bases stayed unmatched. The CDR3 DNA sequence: TGTGCCAGCAGGGGACAGTTTTTTAGCACAGATACGCAGTATTTT. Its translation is CASRGQFFSTDTQYF.

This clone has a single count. CDR3 in amino acids: CASSQARYGLSGGYEQYF. CDR3 nucleotides: TGTGCCAGCAGCCAAGCGAGGTACGGGCTTTCGGGTGGCTACGAGCAGTACTTC. The chain joins TRBV7-8 to TRBJ2-7; D is undetermined. The germline V gene has CDR1 SGHVS and CDR2 FQNEAQ. This CDR3 region has 18 residues. V lost 5 bases and J 3 bases, leaving 26 bases between the germline ends.

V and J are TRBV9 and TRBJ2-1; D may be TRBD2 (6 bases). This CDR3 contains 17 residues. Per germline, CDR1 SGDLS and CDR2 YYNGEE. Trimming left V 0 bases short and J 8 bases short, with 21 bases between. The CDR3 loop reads CASSVEPPGTLLDEQFF. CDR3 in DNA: TGTGCCAGCAGCGTAGAGCCCCCCGGGACTCTATTGGATGAGCAGTTCTTC.

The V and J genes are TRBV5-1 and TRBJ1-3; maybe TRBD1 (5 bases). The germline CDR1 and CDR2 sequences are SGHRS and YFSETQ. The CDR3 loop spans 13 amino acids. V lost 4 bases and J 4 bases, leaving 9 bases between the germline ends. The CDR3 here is CASSLGEGNTIYF. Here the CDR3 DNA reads TGCGCCAGCAGCCTAGGGGAGGGAAACACCATATATTTT.

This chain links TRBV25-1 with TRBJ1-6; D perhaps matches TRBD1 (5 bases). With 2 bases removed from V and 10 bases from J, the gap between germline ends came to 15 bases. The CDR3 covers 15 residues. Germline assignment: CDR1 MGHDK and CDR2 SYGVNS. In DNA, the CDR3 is TGTGCCAGCAGTGAAAGGGGTGTATCGGGGTCACCCCTCCACTTT. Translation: CASSERGVSGSPLHF.

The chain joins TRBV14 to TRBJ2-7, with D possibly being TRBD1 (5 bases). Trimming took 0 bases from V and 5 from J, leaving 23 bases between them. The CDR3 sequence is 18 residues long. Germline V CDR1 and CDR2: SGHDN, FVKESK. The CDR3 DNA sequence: TGTGCCAGCAGCCAAGATTTAGGCACGCAGGGTAGTATGGACGAGCAGTACTTC. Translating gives CASSQDLGTQGSMDEQYF.

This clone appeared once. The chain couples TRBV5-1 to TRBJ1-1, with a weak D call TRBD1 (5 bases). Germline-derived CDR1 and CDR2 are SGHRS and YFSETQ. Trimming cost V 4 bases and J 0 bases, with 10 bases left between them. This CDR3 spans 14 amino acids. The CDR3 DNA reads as TGCGCCAGCAGCCCGGACATCATGAACACTGAAGCTTTCTTT. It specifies CASSPDIMNTEAFF.

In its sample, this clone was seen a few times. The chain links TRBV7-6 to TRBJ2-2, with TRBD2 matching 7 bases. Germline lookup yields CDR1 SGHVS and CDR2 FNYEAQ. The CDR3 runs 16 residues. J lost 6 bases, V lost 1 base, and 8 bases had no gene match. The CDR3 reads CASSLVGRLAAGELFF. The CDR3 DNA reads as TGTGCCAGCAGCTTAGTGGGGCGACTAGCTGCCGGGGAGCTGTTTTTT.

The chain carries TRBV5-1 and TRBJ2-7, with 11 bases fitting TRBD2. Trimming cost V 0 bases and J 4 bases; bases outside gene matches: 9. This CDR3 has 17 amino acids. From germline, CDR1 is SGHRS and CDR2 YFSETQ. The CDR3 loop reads CASSLEPAGTSGYEQYF. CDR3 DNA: TGCGCCAGCAGCTTGGAGCCCGCCGGGACTAGCGGATACGAGCAGTACTTC.